The T cell receptor beta chain under discussion was sequenced for a study of blood T cell repertoires in COVID-19. Per the study methods: Reference gene primer amplification gave nucleated cell count estimates. Produced via immunoSEQ multiplex PCR; TCRdb's table is partial and in-frame only. V and J calls and clone size follow that table, whereas D and trimming were derived from the DNA. The sample lists 250,000 to 350,000 clones; 65% to 85% were seen once. In this sample, this clone turned up once. The CDR3 has 14 amino acids. CDR1 is LNHDA and CDR2 is SQIVND in the germline V gene (reference sequence). The ends lost 3 bases at V and 9 bases at J; junction bases unmatched: 7.

The V and J genes are TRBV19 and TRBJ2-4, with 8 bases matching TRBD2. The sequenced sample was peripheral blood. This clonotype was obtained from a human donor with COVID-19, enrolled during active disease. The donor label of this sample is uncertain. The CDR3 region is CASSISREGSIQYF. CDR3 DNA: TGTGCCAGTAGTATTTCACGGGAGGGCAGCATTCAGTACTTC.